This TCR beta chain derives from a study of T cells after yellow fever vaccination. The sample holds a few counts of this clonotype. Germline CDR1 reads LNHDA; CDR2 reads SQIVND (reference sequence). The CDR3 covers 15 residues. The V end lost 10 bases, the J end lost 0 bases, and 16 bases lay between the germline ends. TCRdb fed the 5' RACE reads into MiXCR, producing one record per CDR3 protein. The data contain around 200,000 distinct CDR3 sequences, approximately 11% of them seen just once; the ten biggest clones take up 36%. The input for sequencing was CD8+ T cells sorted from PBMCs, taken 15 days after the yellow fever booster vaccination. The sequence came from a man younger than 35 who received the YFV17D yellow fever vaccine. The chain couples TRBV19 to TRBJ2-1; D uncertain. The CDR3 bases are TGTGCCACCTCGAGCCTCAGCAGCTCCTACAATGAGCAGTTCTTC. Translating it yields CATSSLSSSYNEQFF. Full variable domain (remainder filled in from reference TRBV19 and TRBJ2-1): DGGITQSPKYLFRKEGQNVTLSCEQNLNHDAMYWYRQDPGQGLRLIYYSQIVNDFQKGDIAEGYSVSREKKESFPLTVTSAQKNPTAFYLCATSSLSSSYNEQFFGPGTRLTVL.